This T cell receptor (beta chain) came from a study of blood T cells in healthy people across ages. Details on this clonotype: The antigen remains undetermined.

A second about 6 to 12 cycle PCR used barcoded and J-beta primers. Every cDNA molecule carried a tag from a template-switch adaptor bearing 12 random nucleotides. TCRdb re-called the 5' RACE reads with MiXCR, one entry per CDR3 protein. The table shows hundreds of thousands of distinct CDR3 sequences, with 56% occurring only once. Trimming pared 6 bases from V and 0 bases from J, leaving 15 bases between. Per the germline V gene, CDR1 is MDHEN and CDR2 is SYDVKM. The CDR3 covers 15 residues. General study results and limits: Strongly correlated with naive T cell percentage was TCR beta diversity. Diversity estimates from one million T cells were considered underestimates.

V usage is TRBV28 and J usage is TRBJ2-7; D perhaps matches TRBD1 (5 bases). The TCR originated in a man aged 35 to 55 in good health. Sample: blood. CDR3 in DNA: TGTGCCAGCAGCCACGTCAGGGCCACCTCCTACGAGCAGTACTTC. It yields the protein CASSHVRATSYEQYF. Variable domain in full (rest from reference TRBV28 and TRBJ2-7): DVKVTQSSRYLVKRTGEKVFLECVQDMDHENMFWYRQDPGLGLRLIYFSYDVKMKEKGDIPEGYSVSREKKERFSLILESASTNQTSMYLCASSHVRATSYEQYFGPGTRLTVT.